These 7 T cell receptor beta chains originate from one sample sequenced in a study of Ad26.COV2.S vaccination and SARS-CoV-2 variants. The treatment was: over 15 received Ad26.COV2.S at low or high dose, single or two shots; a few received placebo; per-sample allocation not given. Sampling was performed 63 days after the first vaccine or placebo injection. Clones were read by immunoSEQ multiplex PCR, and TCRdb kept only the in-frame ones, dropping some. The sample yields 300,000 to 350,000 clones, roughly 91% seen once. Source: peripheral blood, taken in a trial of Ad26.COV2.S vaccine versus placebo. Every receptor here comes from a person aged 18-60 years who received the Ad26.COV2.S COVID-19 vaccine or a placebo.

The rearrangement joins TRBV6-2 or TRBV6-3 to TRBJ2-6; D gene uncertain. The germline V gene encodes CDR1 MNHEY and CDR2 SVGEGT. V lost 2 bases and J 1 base, leaving 12 bases between the germline ends. This CDR3 spans 17 amino acids. CDR3 bases: TGTGCCAGCAGTTACCTAGACTGGGGATCTGGGGCCAACGTCCTGACTTTC. Translating it yields CASSYLDWGSGANVLTF.

The gene calls are TRBV30 and TRBJ2-2; 9 bases are shared with TRBD2. The junction had 5 bases not matched to a gene; V was cut back by 0 bases and J by 0 bases. The CDR3 covers 17 residues. Germline CDR1 reads GTSNPN; CDR2 reads SVGIG (reference sequence). The CDR3 loop is CAWSVLLAGPNTGELFF. The CDR3 coding sequence is TGTGCCTGGAGTGTACTTCTAGCGGGGCCGAACACCGGGGAGCTGTTTTTT. Based on the CDR3 plus reference TRBV30 and TRBJ2-2, the full variable domain is SQTIHQWPATLVQPVGSPLSLECTVEGTSNPNLYWYRQAAGRGLQLLFYSVGIGQISSEVPQNLSASRPQDRQFILSSKKLLLSDSGFYLCAWSVLLAGPNTGELFFGEGSRLTVL.

J is TRBJ2-7 and V is TRBV19; 9 bases are a match to TRBD1. V lost 6 bases and J lost 6; bases outside the gene matches: 3. The CDR3 contains 12 residues. Germline V gives CDR1 LNHDA, CDR2 SQIVND (reference sequence). CDR3 protein: CASRSDRGEQYF. CDR3 bases: TGTGCCAGTAGATCGGACAGGGGCGAGCAGTACTTC.

The table lists this clone with a count of one. The genes are TRBV9 and TRBJ2-7, with D perhaps TRBD2 (6 bases). Germline V gene sequence: CDR1 SGDLS, CDR2 YYNGEE. V was trimmed by 3 bases and J by 2 bases, leaving 12 bases between them. CDR3 length equals 14 residues. The CDR3 is CASSARTTPYEQYF. CDR3 nucleotide sequence: TGTGCCAGCAGCGCCCGGACTACCCCCTACGAGCAGTACTTC.

The gene calls are TRBV10-3 and TRBJ2-1; unclear D gene. This CDR3 contains 12 residues. Germline loops: CDR1 ENHRY, CDR2 SYGVKD. V was clipped by 0 bases and J by 9 bases, with 6 bases between them. CDR3 sequence reads: CAISESTIEQFF. The CDR3 DNA follows: TGTGCCATCAGTGAGTCTACAATTGAGCAGTTCTTC.

Only one count was recorded for this clone. The chain employs TRBV4-2 and TRBJ2-1, with TRBD2 matching 7 bases. The CDR3 has 16 amino acids. CDR1 is LGHNA and CDR2 is YNFKEQ in the germline V gene. Germline trimming cut 2 bases from V and 7 bases from J; bases unmatched to any gene: 11. CDR3 region: CASSQRVAGALNEQFF. Here the CDR3 DNA reads TGTGCCAGCAGCCAACGGGTGGCGGGAGCTCTGAATGAGCAGTTCTTC.

This chain connects TRBV7-8 to TRBJ1-1; D unclear. The CDR3 loop spans 14 amino acids. Trimming took 4 bases from V and 3 from J, leaving 12 bases between them. Germline V gene sequence: CDR1 SGHVS, CDR2 FQNEAQ. CDR3 nucleotide sequence: TGTGCCAGCAGCTCATCCTCGGGTCACACTGAAGCTTTCTTT. As protein: CASSSSSGHTEAFF. Full variable domain (remainder filled in from reference TRBV7-8 and TRBJ1-1): GAGVSQSPRYKVAKRGQDVALRCDPISGHVSLFWYQQALGQGPEFLTYFQNEAQLDKSGLPSDRFFAERPEGSVSTLKIQRTQQEDSAVYLCASSSSSGHTEAFFGQGTRLTVV.